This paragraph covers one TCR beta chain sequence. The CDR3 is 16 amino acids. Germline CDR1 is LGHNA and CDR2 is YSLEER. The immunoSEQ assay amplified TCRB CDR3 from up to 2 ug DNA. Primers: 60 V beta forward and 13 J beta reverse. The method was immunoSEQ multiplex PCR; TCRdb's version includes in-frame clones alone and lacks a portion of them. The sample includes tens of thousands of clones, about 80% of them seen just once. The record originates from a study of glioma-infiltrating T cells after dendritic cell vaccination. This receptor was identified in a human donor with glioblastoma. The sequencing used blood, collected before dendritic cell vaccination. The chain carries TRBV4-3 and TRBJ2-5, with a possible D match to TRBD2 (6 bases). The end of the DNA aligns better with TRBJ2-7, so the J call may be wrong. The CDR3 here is CASSQERTGVIYEQYF. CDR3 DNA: TGCGCCAGCAGCCAAGAACGAACGGGGGTCATCTACGAGCAGTACTTC.